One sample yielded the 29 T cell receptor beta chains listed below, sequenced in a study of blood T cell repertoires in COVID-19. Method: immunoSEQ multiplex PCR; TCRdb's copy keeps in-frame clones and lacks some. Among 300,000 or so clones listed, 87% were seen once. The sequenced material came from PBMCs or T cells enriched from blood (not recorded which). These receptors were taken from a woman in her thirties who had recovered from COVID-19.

CDR3 amino acids: CASSGDRFGYTF. The CDR3 DNA sequence: TGTGCCAGCAGCGGTGACAGATTTGGCTACACCTTC. The chain is built from TRBV11-2 and TRBJ1-2; D may be TRBD1 (5 bases). V was clipped by 5 bases and J by 7 bases, with 11 bases between them. Germline CDR1 is SGHAT and CDR2 is FQNNGV. The CDR3 totals 12 residues.

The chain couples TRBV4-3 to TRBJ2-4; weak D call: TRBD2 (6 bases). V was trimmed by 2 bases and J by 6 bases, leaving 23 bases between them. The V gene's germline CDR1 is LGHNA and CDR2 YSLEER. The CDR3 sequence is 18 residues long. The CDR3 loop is CASSQSPAGPGEGNIQYF. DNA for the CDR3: TGCGCCAGCAGCCAAAGCCCCGCAGGTCCGGGAGAAGGAAACATTCAGTACTTC.

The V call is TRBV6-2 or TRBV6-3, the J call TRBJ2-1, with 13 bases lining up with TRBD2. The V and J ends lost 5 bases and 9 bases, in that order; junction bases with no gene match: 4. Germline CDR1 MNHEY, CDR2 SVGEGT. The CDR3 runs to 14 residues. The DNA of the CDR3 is TGTGCCAGCAGTAAAAGGACTAGCGGGAGTGAGCAGTTCTTC. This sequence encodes CASSKRTSGSEQFF.

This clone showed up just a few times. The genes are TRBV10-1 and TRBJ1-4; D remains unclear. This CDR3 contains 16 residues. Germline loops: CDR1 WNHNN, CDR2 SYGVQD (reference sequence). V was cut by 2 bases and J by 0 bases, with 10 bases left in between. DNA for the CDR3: TGCGCCAGCAGTGAGGTCCAGCTAGCAACTAATGAAAAACTGTTTTTT. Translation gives CASSEVQLATNEKLFF.

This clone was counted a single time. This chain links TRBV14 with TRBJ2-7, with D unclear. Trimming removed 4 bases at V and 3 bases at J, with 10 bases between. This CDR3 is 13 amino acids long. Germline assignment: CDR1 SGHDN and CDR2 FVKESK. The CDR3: CASSRLLGYEQYF. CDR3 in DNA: TGTGCCAGCAGCCGACTCCTGGGCTACGAGCAGTACTTC.

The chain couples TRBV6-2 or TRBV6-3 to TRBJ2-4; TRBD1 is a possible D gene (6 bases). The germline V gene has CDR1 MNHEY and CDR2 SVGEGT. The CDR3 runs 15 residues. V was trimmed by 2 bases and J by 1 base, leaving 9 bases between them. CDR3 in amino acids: CASSYEGVAKNIQYF. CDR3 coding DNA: TGTGCCAGCAGTTACGAGGGGGTGGCCAAAAACATTCAGTACTTC.

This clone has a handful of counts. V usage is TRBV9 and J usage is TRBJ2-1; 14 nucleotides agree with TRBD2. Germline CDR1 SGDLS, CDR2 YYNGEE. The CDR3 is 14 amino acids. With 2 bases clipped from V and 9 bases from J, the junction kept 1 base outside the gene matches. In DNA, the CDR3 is TGTGCCAGCAGCGTGACTAGCGGGGGGGCTGAGCAGTTCTTC. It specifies CASSVTSGGAEQFF.

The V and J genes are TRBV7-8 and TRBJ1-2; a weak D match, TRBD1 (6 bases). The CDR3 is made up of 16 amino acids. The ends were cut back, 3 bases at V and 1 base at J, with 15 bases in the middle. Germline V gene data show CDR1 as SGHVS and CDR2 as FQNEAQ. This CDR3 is CASSFRQGLVNYGYTF. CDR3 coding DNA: TGTGCCAGCAGCTTCCGGCAGGGGTTAGTTAACTATGGCTACACCTTC.

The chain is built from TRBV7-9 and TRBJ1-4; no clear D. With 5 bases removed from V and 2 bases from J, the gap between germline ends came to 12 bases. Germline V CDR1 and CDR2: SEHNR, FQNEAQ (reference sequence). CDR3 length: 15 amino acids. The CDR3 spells CASSPREATNEKLFF. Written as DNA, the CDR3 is TGTGCCAGCAGCCCCCGGGAGGCTACTAATGAAAAACTGTTTTTT.

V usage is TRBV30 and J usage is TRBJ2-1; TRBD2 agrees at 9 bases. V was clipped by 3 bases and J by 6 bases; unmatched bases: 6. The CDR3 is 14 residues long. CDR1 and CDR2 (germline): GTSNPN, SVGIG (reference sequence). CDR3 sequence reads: CAWRKSGGPNEQFF. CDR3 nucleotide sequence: TGTGCCTGGAGGAAGAGCGGGGGGCCCAATGAGCAGTTCTTC.

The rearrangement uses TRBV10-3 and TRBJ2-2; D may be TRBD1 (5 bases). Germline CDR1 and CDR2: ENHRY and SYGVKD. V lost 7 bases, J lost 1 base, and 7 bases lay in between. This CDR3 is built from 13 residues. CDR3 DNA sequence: TGTGCCATCAAAGGGGTGAACACCGGGGAGCTGTTTTTT. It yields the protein CAIKGVNTGELFF.

Written as DNA, the CDR3 is TGTGCCAGCAGTTACCGGCGGGGAGCTTCTGGAAACACCATATATTTT. Translation: CASSYRRGASGNTIYF. The chain has TRBV6-5 and TRBJ1-3; D remains ambiguous. Germline CDR1 and CDR2: MNHEY and SVGAGI. V lost 2 bases and J 1 base, leaving 12 bases between the germline ends. CDR3 length equals 16 residues.

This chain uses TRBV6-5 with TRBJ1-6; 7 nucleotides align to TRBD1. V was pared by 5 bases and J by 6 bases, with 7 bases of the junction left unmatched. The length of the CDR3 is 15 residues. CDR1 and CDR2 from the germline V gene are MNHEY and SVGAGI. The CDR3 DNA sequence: TGTGCCAGCAGTCCTTGGACAGGAGCTAATTCACCCCTCCACTTT. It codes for CASSPWTGANSPLHF.

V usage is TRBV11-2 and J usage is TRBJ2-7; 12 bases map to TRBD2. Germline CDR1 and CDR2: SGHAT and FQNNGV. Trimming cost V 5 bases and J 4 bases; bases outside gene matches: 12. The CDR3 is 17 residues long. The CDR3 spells CASSPGLAGSRRYEQYF. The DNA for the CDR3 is TGTGCCAGCAGCCCCGGACTAGCGGGGTCCCGTAGATACGAGCAGTACTTC.

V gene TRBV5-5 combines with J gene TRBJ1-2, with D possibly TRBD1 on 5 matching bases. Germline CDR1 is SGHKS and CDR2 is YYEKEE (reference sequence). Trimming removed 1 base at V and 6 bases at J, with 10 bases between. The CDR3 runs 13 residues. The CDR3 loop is CASSLRRVNGYTF. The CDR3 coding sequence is TGTGCCAGCAGCTTGCGCAGGGTAAATGGCTACACCTTC.

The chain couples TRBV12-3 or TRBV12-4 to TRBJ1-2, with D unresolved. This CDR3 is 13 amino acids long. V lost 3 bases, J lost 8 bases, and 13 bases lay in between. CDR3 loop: CASSLARSRGYTF. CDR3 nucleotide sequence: TGTGCCAGCAGTTTGGCCAGGTCACGGGGCTACACCTTC.

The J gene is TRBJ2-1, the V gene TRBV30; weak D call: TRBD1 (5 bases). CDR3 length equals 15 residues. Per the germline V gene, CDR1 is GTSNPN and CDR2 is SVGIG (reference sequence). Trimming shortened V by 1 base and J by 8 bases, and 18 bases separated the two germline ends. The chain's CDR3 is CAWSGAEGARHEQFF. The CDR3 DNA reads TGTGCCTGGAGTGGGGCCGAAGGGGCTAGGCATGAGCAGTTCTTC.

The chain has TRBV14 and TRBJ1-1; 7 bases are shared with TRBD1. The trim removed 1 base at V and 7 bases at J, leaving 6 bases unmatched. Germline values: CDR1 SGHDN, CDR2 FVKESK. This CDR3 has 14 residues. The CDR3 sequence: CASSQAARGLEAFF. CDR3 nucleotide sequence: TGTGCCAGCAGCCAAGCGGCTAGGGGGCTTGAAGCTTTCTTT.

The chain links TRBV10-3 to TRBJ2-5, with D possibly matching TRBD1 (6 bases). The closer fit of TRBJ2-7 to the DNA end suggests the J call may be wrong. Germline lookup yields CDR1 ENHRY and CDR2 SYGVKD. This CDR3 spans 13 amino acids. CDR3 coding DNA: TGTGCCATCAGTGATGGGGGCCCCTACGAGCAGTACTTC. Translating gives CAISDGGPYEQYF.

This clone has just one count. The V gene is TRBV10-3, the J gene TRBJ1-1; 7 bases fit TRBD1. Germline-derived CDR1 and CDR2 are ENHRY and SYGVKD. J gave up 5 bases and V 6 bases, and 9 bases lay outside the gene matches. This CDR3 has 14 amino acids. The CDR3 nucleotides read TGTGCCATCAGATCCTCGACAGGGCAAACTGAAGCTTTCTTT. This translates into CAIRSSTGQTEAFF.

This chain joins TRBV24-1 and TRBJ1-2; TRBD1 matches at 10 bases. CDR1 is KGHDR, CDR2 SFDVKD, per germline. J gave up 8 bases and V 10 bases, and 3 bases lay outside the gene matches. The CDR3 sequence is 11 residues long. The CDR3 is CATWTGGGYTF. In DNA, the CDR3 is TGTGCCACTTGGACAGGGGGAGGCTACACCTTC.

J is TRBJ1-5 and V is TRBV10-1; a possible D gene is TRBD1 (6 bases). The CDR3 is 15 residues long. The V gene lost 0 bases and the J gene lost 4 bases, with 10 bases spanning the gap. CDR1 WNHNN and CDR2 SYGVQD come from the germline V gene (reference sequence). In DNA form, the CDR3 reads TGCGCCAGCAGTGAGTCAGATGGACAGAATCAGCCCCAGCATTTT. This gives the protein CASSESDGQNQPQHF.

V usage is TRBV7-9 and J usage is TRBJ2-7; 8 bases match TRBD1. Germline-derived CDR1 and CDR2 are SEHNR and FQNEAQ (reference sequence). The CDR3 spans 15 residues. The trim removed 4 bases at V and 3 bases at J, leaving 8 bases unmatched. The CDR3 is CASSSTRDRHYEQYF. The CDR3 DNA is TGTGCCAGCAGCTCTACCCGGGACAGGCACTACGAGCAGTACTTC.

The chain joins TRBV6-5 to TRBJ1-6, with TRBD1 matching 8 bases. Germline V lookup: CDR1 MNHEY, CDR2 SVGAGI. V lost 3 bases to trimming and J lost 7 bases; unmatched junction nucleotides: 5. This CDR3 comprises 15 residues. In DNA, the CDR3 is TGTGCCAGCAGTTATCAGGGGGCGAGGAATTCACCCCTCCACTTT. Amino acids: CASSYQGARNSPLHF.

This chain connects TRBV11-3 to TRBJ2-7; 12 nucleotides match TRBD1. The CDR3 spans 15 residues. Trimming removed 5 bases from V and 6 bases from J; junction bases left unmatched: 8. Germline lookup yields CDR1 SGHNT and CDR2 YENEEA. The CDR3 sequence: CASSETGQGAGEQYF. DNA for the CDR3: TGTGCCAGCAGCGAAACGGGACAGGGGGCTGGCGAGCAGTACTTC.

The CDR3 here is CASSFGTLSSNQPQHF. The DNA for the CDR3 is TGTGCCAGCAGCTTTGGGACTCTGTCCAGCAATCAGCCCCAGCATTTT. The V and J genes are TRBV5-6 and TRBJ1-5; D might be TRBD1 (5 bases). V gave up 2 bases and J gave up 1 base, with 13 bases separating them. Per the germline V gene, CDR1 is SGHDT and CDR2 is YYEEEE. The CDR3 totals 16 residues.

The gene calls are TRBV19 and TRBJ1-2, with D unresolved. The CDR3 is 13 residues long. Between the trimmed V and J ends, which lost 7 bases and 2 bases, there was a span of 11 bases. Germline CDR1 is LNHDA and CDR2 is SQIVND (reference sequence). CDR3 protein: CASTPDYNYGYTF. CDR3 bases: TGTGCCAGTACCCCGGACTACAACTATGGCTACACCTTC.

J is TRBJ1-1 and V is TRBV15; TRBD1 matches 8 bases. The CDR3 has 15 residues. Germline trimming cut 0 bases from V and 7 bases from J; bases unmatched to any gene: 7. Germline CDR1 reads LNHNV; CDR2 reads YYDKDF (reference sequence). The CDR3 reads CATSRDSSGGIEAFF. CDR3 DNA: TGTGCCACCAGCAGAGATTCGTCAGGGGGCATTGAAGCTTTCTTT.

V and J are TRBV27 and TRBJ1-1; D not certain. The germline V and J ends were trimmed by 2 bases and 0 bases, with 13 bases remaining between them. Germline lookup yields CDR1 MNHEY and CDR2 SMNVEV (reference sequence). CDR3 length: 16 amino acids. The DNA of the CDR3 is TGTGCCAGCAGTTTAAGGTCGGCGGGAGTGAACACTGAAGCTTTCTTT. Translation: CASSLRSAGVNTEAFF.